This TCR beta chain was identified during a study of CD8+ T cells in alopecia areata. Study-wide results and limits: Scalp and blood retained many expanded lesional clones during tofacitinib.

Reverse transcribed after extraction, RNA yielded cDNA as the sequencing template. Clones were read by immunoSEQ multiplex PCR, and TCRdb kept only the in-frame ones, dropping some. The sample has 160,000 or so clones; 58% are singletons. Treatment here: oral pan-JAK inhibitor, 5-10 mg twice daily. This clone was counted only a few times. Its antigen is as yet unknown. The length of the CDR3 is 15 residues. CDR1 is SNHLY, CDR2 FYNNEI, per germline. Trimming took 1 base from V and 8 from J, leaving 17 bases between them. The sample in question was CD4+ T cells sorted from blood, obtained between weeks 55 and 70, from a patient treated with tofacitinib. The origin of this receptor is a human donor with alopecia areata. The chain couples TRBV2 to TRBJ1-2, with D hard to call. DNA of the CDR3: TGTGCCAGCAGTGAAGGCCCGTTTGGGTGGTGGGGCTACACCTTC. Translating gives CASSEGPFGWWGYTF.